Listed here are 17 T cell receptor beta chains from one sample, sequenced in a study of response to subunit inactivated influenza vaccine. In TCRdb, the RT-PCR reads were re-called with MiXCR into one record per CDR3 protein. This sample has hundreds of thousands of distinct CDR3 sequences, with about 25% found just once. This specimen consisted of CD4+ T cells sorted from PBMCs, obtained 4 to 6 days after vaccination. The receptors were gathered from a man aged 45-65 years who received an inactivated influenza vaccine.

This clonotype was counted a few times. The gene calls are TRBV10-3 and TRBJ2-7; perhaps D is TRBD1 or TRBD2 (5 bases each). V gave up 3 bases and J gave up 2 bases, with 11 bases separating them. The CDR3 is 14 amino acids. Germline values: CDR1 ENHRY, CDR2 SYGVKD. CDR3 protein: CAISDRQGPYEQYF. The CDR3, as DNA: TGTGCCATCAGTGATAGGCAGGGACCCTACGAGCAGTACTTC.

This clonotype was seen ten or more times. The rearrangement links TRBV5-1 to TRBJ1-1; D perhaps matches TRBD1 (5 bases). Germline CDR1 reads SGHRS; CDR2 reads YFSETQ. CDR3 length equals 14 residues. Trimming shortened V by 5 bases and J by 0 bases, and 11 bases separated the two germline ends. The chain's CDR3 is CASRVTGMNTEAFF. CDR3 DNA sequence: TGCGCCAGCAGGGTCACAGGCATGAACACTGAAGCTTTCTTT. The full variable domain, completed using reference TRBV5-1 and TRBJ1-1, is KAGVTQTPRYLIKTRGQQVTLSCSPISGHRSVSWYQQTPGQGLQFLFEYFSETQRNKGNFPGRFSGRQFSNSRSEMNVSTLELGDSALYLCASRVTGMNTEAFFGQGTRLTVV.

This clonotype has just a few counts. The chain employs TRBV7-9 and TRBJ2-5, with 7 bases lining up with TRBD1. The J segment lost 5 bases and the V segment lost 1 base, leaving 4 bases of the junction unmatched. Germline CDR1 is SEHNR and CDR2 is FQNEAQ (reference sequence). The CDR3 consists of 14 residues. The CDR3 nucleotides are TGTGCCAGCAGCTTAGAAGGGGGCAGGGAGACCCAGTACTTC. Translating gives CASSLEGGRETQYF.

This sequence joins TRBV19 and TRBJ2-1, with TRBD2 identical over 8 bases. Germline V gene lookup returns CDR1 LNHDA and CDR2 SQIVND (reference sequence). This CDR3 region has 15 residues. V trimming: 10 bases; J trimming: 4 bases; junction bases outside the gene matches: 12. The CDR3 sequence is CATKRSGGGYNEQFF. The CDR3 DNA follows: TGTGCCACCAAGCGCAGCGGGGGTGGGTACAATGAGCAGTTCTTC.

This clonotype occurred many times. The chain recombines TRBV7-9 with TRBJ2-3; no firm D call. The germline CDR1 and CDR2 sequences are SEHNR and FQNEAQ (reference sequence). CDR3 length equals 11 residues. V lost 4 bases and J 5 bases, leaving 4 bases between the germline ends. The CDR3 region has the DNA TGTGCCAGCAGCTCTAGAGATACGCAGTATTTT. Its translation: CASSSRDTQYF.

The chain links TRBV10-3 to TRBJ2-5; tentatively, D is TRBD2 (5 bases). Trimming shortened V by 4 bases and J by 4 bases, and 16 bases separated the two germline ends. Germline CDR1 reads ENHRY; CDR2 reads SYGVKD. The CDR3 loop spans 15 amino acids. The CDR3 DNA reads as TGTGCCATCAGTGCTAATCCGGGGTTGGGAGAGACCCAGTACTTC. This codes for CAISANPGLGETQYF.

This sequence joins TRBV12-3 or TRBV12-4 and TRBJ1-2; D is undetermined. The CDR3 contains 13 residues. Trimming cost V 6 bases and J 8 bases, with 16 bases left between them. In nucleotides, the CDR3 is TGTGCCAGCAGCCGACTAGCGGGAGCCGGCTACACCTTC. The encoded protein is CASSRLAGAGYTF.

This clonotype was seen more than once but under ten times. This chain connects TRBV4-1 to TRBJ1-5, with D uncertain. The V and J ends lost 4 bases and 0 bases respectively, with 10 bases between them. Germline V gene data show CDR1 as MGHRA and CDR2 as YSYEKL. The CDR3 extends over 15 amino acids. The CDR3 sequence is CASSRGEYSNQPQHF. CDR3 sequence (DNA): TGCGCCAGCAGCCGCGGGGAGTATAGCAATCAGCCCCAGCATTTT.

This clonotype has a count of ten or more. The chain links TRBV20-1 to TRBJ2-1; TRBD2 is a possible D gene (5 bases). The CDR3 has 11 amino acids. Germline-derived CDR1 and CDR2 are DFQATT and SNEGSKA (reference sequence). Trimming removed 6 bases from V and 6 bases from J, with 9 bases in between. CDR3 in DNA: TGCAGTGCGGTAGGGAGCAATGAGCAGTTCTTC. It translates to CSAVGSNEQFF.

Only a few counts were recorded for this clonotype. The chain recombines TRBV14 with TRBJ2-1, with TRBD2 identical over 8 bases. The trim removed 4 bases at V and 9 bases at J, leaving 8 bases unmatched. The CDR3 has 14 residues. Looked up from germline, CDR1 is SGHDN and CDR2 is FVKESK. CDR3 nucleotides: TGTGCCAGCAGCCCTATAGCGGGATCTCTTGAGCAGTTCTTC. It is translated as CASSPIAGSLEQFF.

The V gene is TRBV20-1, the J gene TRBJ2-5, with 10 bases matching TRBD2. The CDR3 consists of 15 residues. Trimming cost V 5 bases and J 7 bases; bases outside gene matches: 13. Germline CDR1 reads DFQATT; CDR2 reads SNEGSKA (reference sequence). CDR3 region: CSAARPTSGEMTQYF. The CDR3 DNA is TGCAGTGCTGCCCGACCCACTAGCGGGGAAATGACCCAGTACTTC.

The chain has TRBV4-3 and TRBJ1-6; D remains ambiguous. The CDR3 length is 17 residues. Germline assignment: CDR1 LGHNA and CDR2 YSLEER. V lost 0 bases and J lost 0, with 9 bases in between. CDR3 sequence reads: CASSQDLLSSYNSPLHF. Written as DNA, the CDR3 is TGCGCCAGCAGCCAAGATCTCCTTAGCTCCTATAATTCACCCCTCCACTTT.

The chain couples TRBV28 to TRBJ2-1; a weak D match, TRBD2 (6 bases). Trimming removed 4 bases at V and 11 bases at J, with 12 bases between. The CDR3 sequence is 12 residues long. The germline V gene has CDR1 MDHEN and CDR2 SYDVKM. CDR3 coding DNA: TGTGCCAGCAGTTGGGGGGACCAACAGCAGTTCTTC. The encoded protein is CASSWGDQQQFF. The full variable domain, its missing parts supplied by reference TRBV28 and TRBJ2-1, is DVKVTQSSRYLVKRTGEKVFLECVQDMDHENMFWYRQDPGLGLRLIYFSYDVKMKEKGDIPEGYSVSREKKERFSLILESASTNQTSMYLCASSWGDQQQFFGPGTRLTVL.

This clonotype was counted only a few times. This chain joins TRBV29-1 and TRBJ2-1; 8 bases match TRBD2. Germline V CDR1 and CDR2: SQVTM, ANQGSEA. With 6 bases clipped from V and 10 bases from J, the junction kept 26 bases outside the gene matches. The CDR3 runs to 18 residues. The CDR3 reads CSVVVVVAGGPPSWEQFF. In DNA, the CDR3 is TGCAGCGTGGTCGTGGTTGTTGCGGGAGGACCCCCATCATGGGAGCAGTTCTTC.

This clonotype was seen a few times. V and J are TRBV7-3 and TRBJ2-3; D not resolved. Germline V gene data show CDR1 as SGHTA and CDR2 as FQGTGA. This CDR3 spans 15 amino acids. Trimming shortened V by 5 bases and J by 0 bases, and 12 bases separated the two germline ends. This CDR3 is CASSSNSLSTDTQYF. The CDR3 DNA follows: TGTGCCAGCAGCAGTAATAGCTTGAGCACAGATACGCAGTATTTT.

V is TRBV5-6 and J is TRBJ2-3; D possibly uses TRBD1 or TRBD2 (5 bases each). With 7 bases removed from V and 6 bases from J, the gap between germline ends came to 15 bases. The CDR3 totals 13 residues. Germline CDR1 is SGHDT and CDR2 is YYEEEE. The CDR3: CASGPGAWDTQYF. The CDR3 nucleotides read TGTGCCAGCGGCCCCGGGGCGTGGGATACGCAGTATTTT.

This clonotype was counted between two and nine times. The chain combines TRBV20-1 with TRBJ2-3; D is ambiguous. This CDR3 is built from 16 residues. Germline V gene sequence: CDR1 DFQATT, CDR2 SNEGSKA (reference sequence). The V end lost 5 bases, the J end lost 2 bases, and 20 bases lay between the germline ends. The CDR3 nucleotides read TGCAGTGCTCCGGATCGGCACACCATCTACACAGATACGCAGTATTTT. The encoded protein is CSAPDRHTIYTDTQYF.